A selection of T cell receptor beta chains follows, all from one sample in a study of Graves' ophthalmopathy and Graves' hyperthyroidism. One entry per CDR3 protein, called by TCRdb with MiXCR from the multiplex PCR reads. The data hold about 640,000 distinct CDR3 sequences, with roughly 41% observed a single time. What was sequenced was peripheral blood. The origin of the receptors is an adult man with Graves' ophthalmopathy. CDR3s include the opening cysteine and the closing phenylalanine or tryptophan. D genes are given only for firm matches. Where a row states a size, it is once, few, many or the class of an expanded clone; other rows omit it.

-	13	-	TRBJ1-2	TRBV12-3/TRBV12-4	CAILGAGRNGYTF	TGTGCCATCCTAGGAGCCGGTAGGAATGGCTACACCTTC
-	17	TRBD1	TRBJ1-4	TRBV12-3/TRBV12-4	CASGLGTGGGLNEKLFF	TGTGCTAGTGGCCTTGGGACAGGGGGGGGGTTAAATGAAAAACTGTTTTTT
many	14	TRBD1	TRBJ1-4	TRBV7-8	CASSAGQRLGKLFF	TGTGCCAGCAGCGCGGGACAGCGACTTGGAAAACTGTTTTTT
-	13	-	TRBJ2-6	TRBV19	CASSYRERGTEAF	TGTGCCAGCAGCTACAGGGAGCGAGGGACTGAAGCTTTC
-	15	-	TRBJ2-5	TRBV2	CASSEPGVGAETQYF	TGTGCCAGCAGTGAACCGGGAGTCGGGGCAGAGACCCAGTACTTC
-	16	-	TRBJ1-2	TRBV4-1	CASSQEVTRSGYGYTF	TGCGCCAGCAGCCAAGAGGTGACGAGGTCTGGCTATGGCTACACCTTC
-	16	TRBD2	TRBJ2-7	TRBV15	CATSSRTGGTSSEQYF	TGTGCCACCAGCAGCCGGACGGGCGGGACTAGCAGTGAGCAGTACTTC
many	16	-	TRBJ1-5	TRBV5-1	CASSLAGLKRNQPQHF	TGCGCCAGCAGCTTGGCCGGACTGAAACGAAATCAGCCCCAGCATTTT
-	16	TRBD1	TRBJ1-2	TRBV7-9	CASSVDWDRVSDGYTF	TGTGCCAGCAGCGTCGATTGGGACAGGGTATCGGATGGCTACACCTTC
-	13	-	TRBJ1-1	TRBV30	CAWIVPMNTEAFF	TGTGCCTGGATCGTCCCCATGAACACTGAAGCTTTCTTT
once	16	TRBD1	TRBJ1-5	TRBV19	CASRGDRAYSNQPQHF	TGTGCCAGCAGAGGAGACAGGGCTTATAGCAATCAGCCCCAGCATTTT
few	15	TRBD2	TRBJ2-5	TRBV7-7	CASSPGLAVQETQYF	TGTGCCAGCAGCCCGGGACTAGCGGTACAAGAGACCCAGTACTTC
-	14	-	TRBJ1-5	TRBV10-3	CASSKGGVGQPQHF	TGTGCCAGCAGTAAGGGGGGGGTTGGTCAGCCCCAGCATTTT
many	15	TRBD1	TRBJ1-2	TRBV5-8	CASSLAWQGGAGYTF	TGTGCCAGCAGCTTGGCATGGCAGGGGGGCGCTGGCTACACCTTC
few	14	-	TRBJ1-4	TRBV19	CAWRWLGRNEKLFF	TGTGCCTGGAGATGGTTGGGGAGAAATGAAAAACTGTTTTTT
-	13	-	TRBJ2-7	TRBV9	CASSVDGGDEQYF	TGTGCCAGCAGCGTAGATGGGGGCGACGAGCAGTACTTC
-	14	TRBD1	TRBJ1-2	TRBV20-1	CSARVQGGTYGYTF	TGCAGTGCTAGAGTACAGGGGGGCACCTATGGCTACACCTTC
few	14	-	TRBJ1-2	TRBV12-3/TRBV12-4	CASSLGPTYYGYTF	TGTGCCAGCAGTTTAGGCCCGACATATTATGGCTACACCTTC
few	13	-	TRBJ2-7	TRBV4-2	CASSQGTVYEQYF	TGTGCCAGCAGCCAGGGCACTGTATACGAGCAGTACTTC
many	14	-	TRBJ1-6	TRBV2	CASTSAIYNSPLHF	TGTGCCAGCACCTCCGCGATCTATAATTCACCCCTCCACTTT
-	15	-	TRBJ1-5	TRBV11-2	CASSPTGARNQPQHF	TGTGCCAGCAGTCCTACCGGGGCCCGTAATCAGCCCCAGCATTTT
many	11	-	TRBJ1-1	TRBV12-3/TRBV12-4	CASSGGIEAFF	TGTGCCAGCAGCGGGGGGATTGAAGCTTTCTTT
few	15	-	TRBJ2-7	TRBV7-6	CASSQIPAGSYEQYF	TGTGCCAGCAGCCAAATTCCGGCAGGCTCCTACGAGCAGTACTTC
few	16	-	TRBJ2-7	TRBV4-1	CASSQALDRRLYEQYF	TGCGCCAGCAGCCAAGCCCTAGACAGGAGACTCTACGAGCAGTACTTC
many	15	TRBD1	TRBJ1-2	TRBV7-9	CASSLRSGGTDGYTF	TGTGCCAGCAGCTTAAGGTCAGGGGGCACGGATGGCTACACCTTC
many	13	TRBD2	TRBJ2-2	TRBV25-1	CASTSGNTGELFF	TGTGCCTCGACTAGCGGGAACACCGGGGAGCTGTTTTTT
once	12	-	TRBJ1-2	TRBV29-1	CSSRTDNYGYTF	TGCAGCTCCCGGACCGATAACTATGGCTACACCTTC
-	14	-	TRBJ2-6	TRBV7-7	CASSPEFGSNVLTF	TGTGCTAGCAGCCCCGAGTTCGGGTCCAACGTCCTGACTTTC
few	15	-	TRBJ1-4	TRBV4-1	CASSSLGGTNEKLFF	TGCGCCAGCTCCTCCCTGGGGGGAACTAATGAAAAACTGTTTTTT